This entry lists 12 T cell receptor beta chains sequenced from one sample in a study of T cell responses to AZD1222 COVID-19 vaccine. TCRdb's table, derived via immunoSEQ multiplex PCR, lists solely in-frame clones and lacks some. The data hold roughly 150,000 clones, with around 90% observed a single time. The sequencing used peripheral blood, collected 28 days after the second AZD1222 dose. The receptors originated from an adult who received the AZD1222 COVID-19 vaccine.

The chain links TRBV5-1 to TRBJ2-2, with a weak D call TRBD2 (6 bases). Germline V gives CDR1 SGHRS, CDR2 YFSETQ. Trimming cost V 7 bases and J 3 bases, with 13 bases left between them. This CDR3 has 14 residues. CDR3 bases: TGCGCCAGCTCCGGGACGGGGGACACCGGGGAGCTGTTTTTT. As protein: CASSGTGDTGELFF.

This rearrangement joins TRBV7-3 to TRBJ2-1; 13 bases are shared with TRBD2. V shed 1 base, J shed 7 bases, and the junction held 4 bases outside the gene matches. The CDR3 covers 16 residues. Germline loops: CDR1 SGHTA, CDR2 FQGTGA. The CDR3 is CASSLITTSGRNEQFF. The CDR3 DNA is TGTGCCAGCAGCTTAATTACGACTAGCGGGAGGAATGAGCAGTTCTTC.

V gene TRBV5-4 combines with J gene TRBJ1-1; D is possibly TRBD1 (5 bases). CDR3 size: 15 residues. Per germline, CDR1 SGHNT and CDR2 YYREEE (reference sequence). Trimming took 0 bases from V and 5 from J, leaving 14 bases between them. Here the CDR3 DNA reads TGTGCCAGCAGCTTGGTCCAGGGAATAGATACTGAAGCTTTCTTT. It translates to CASSLVQGIDTEAFF.

The CDR3 nucleotides read TGCGCCAGCAGTGAGACGGCCGGAGGTGAAAAACTGTTTTTT. Its translation: CASSETAGGEKLFF. The rearrangement uses TRBV10-1 and TRBJ1-4; no reliable D call. The V and J ends lost 2 bases and 7 bases respectively, with 11 bases between them. The germline gives CDR1 WNHNN, CDR2 SYGVQD (reference sequence). The CDR3 is 14 residues long.

The CDR3 reads CASSLKGGGTGELFF. In nucleotides, the CDR3 is TGTGCCAGCAGCTTAAAAGGGGGAGGAACCGGGGAGCTGTTTTTT. The chain employs TRBV7-3 and TRBJ2-2; either TRBD1 or TRBD2 may supply D (6 bases each). Germline V CDR1 and CDR2: SGHTA, FQGTGA. With 1 base removed from V and 5 bases from J, the gap between germline ends came to 11 bases. The CDR3 has 15 residues.

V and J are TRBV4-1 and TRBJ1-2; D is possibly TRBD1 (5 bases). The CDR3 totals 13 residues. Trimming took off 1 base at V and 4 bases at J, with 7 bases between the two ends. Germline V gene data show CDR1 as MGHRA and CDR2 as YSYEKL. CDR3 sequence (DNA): TGCGCCAGCAGCCAAGTCGGGGGCTATGGCTACACCTTC. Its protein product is CASSQVGGYGYTF.

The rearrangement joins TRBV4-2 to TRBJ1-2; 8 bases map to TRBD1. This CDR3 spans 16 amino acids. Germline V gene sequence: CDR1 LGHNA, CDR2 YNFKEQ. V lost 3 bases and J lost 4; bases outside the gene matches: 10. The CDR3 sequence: CASSQGQAGMAYGYTF. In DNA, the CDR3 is TGTGCCAGCAGCCAGGGACAGGCAGGGATGGCCTATGGCTACACCTTC.

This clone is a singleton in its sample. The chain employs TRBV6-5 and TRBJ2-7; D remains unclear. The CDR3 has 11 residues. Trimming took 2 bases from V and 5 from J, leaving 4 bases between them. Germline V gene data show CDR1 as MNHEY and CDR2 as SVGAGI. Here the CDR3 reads CASSYENEQYF. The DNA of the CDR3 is TGTGCCAGCAGTTACGAGAACGAGCAGTACTTC.

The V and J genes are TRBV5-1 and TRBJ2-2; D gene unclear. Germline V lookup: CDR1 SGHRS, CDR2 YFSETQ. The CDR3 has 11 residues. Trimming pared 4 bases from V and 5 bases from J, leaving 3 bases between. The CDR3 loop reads CASSQTGELFF. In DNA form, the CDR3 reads TGCGCCAGCAGCCAAACCGGGGAGCTGTTTTTT.

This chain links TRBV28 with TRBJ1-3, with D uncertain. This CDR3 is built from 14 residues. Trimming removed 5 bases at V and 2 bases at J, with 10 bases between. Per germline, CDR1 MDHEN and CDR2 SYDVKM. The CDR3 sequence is CASSPTSAGNTIYF. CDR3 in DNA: TGTGCCAGCAGTCCTACTTCGGCTGGAAACACCATATATTTT.

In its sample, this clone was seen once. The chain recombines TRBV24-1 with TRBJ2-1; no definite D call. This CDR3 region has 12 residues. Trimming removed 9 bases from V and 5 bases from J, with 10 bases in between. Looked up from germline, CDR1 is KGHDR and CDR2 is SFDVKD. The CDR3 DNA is TGTGCCACCGGGCGGCGCGACAATGAGCAGTTCTTC. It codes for CATGRRDNEQFF.

CDR3 in amino acids: CASSPAGPNGYTF. The CDR3 DNA follows: TGTGCCAGCTCACCGGCGGGGCCCAATGGCTACACCTTC. The gene calls are TRBV18 and TRBJ1-2; maybe TRBD1 (5 bases). The germline V gene has CDR1 KGHSH and CDR2 LQKENI. The CDR3 runs 13 residues. V lost 3 bases and J 6 bases, leaving 11 bases between the germline ends.